This is a list of T cell receptor beta chains from one sample in a study of cytomegalovirus exposure and HLA in healthy donors. Profiling relied on immunoSEQ multiplex PCR, and the TCRdb table lists in-frame clones only, not all of them. The sample yields about 130,000 clones, approximately 80% seen once. The material sequenced was PBMCs. The receptor source for this set is a man in his forties in good health and CMV-seronegative. Both conserved end residues are part of each CDR3. A D gene is named only where the DNA matches it firmly.

J	D	V	CDR3
TRBJ1-1	.	TRBV7-3	CASSLEGSTEAFF
TRBJ2-1	.	TRBV7-3	CASSRTRSGVVVYNEQFF
TRBJ1-2	TRBD1	TRBV5-5	CASSTPGQALFYGYTF
TRBJ1-1	.	TRBV6-8	CASSNGANVTEAFF
TRBJ1-2	.	TRBV6-5	CASSYVGQNYGYTF
TRBJ2-1	TRBD1	TRBV27	CASRKNSLDRALGVEQFF
TRBJ2-2	.	TRBV6-5	CASSSSQGRYGELFF
TRBJ1-2	.	TRBV28	CASSSGLVNYGYTF
TRBJ2-3	.	TRBV2	CASSGTLIPADTQYF
TRBJ2-7	TRBD1	TRBV11-3	CASSLGQGAGEQYF
TRBJ1-2	TRBD1	TRBV9	CASSPGTGDYGYTF
TRBJ1-2	TRBD1	TRBV4-1	CASSQGAQGANYGYTF
TRBJ2-3	TRBD1	TRBV10-3	CAIRKDRGSDTQYF